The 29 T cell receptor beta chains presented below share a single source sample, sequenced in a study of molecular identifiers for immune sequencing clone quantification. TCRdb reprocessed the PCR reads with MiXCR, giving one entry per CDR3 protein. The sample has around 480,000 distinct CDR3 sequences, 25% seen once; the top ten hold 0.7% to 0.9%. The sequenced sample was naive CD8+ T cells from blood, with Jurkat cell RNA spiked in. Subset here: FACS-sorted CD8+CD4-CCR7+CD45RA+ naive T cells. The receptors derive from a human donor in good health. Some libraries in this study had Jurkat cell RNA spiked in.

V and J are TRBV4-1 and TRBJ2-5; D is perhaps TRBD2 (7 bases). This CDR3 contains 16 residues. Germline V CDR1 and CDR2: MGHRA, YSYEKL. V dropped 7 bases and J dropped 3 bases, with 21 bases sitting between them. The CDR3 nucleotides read TGCGCCAGCAACCAGAGTTGGGGGGGGCCCGAAGAGACCCAGTACTTC. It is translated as CASNQSWGGPEETQYF.

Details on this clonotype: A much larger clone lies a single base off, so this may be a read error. CDR3 nucleotide sequence: TGTGCCAGCGGCATCGGACGGAGCAATCAGCCCCAGCATTTT. Translating it yields CASGIGRSNQPQHF. The chain recombines TRBV7-9 with TRBJ1-5; D is undetermined. The CDR3 is 14 residues long. Between the trimmed V and J ends, which lost 8 bases and 1 base, there was a span of 12 bases. Germline V lookup: CDR1 SEHNR, CDR2 FQNEAQ (reference sequence).

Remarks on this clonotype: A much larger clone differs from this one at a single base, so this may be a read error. The CDR3 region has the DNA TGCAGCTTAGTGGAGGAAGTTGGCATCGAAGCTTTCTTT. It is translated as CSLVEEVGIEAFF. This rearrangement joins TRBV29-1 to TRBJ1-1; no definite D call. V lost 8 bases to trimming and J lost 8 bases, with 21 bases between them. From germline, CDR1 is SQVTM and CDR2 ANQGSEA. The length of the CDR3 is 13 residues. Based on the CDR3 plus reference TRBV29-1 and TRBJ1-1, the full variable domain is SAVISQKPSRDICQRGTSLTIQCQVDSQVTMMFWYRQQPGQSLTLIATANQGSEATYESGFVIDKFPISRPNLTFSTLTVSNMSPEDSSIYLCSLVEEVGIEAFFGQGTRLTVV.

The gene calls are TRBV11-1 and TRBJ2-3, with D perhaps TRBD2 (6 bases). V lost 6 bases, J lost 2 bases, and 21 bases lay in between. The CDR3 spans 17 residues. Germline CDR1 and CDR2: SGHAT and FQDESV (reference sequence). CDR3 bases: TGTGCCAGCAGATCGGGGGAGGCTGGGGAGCCCACAGATACGCAGTATTTT. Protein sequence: CASRSGEAGEPTDTQYF.

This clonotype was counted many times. CDR3 sequence: CASSQLLAEGPQETQYF. CDR3 nucleotides: TGTGCCAGCAGTCAACTTCTAGCGGAAGGCCCCCAAGAGACCCAGTACTTC. The gene calls are TRBV28 and TRBJ2-5; TRBD2 matches at 7 bases. Germline V gene lookup returns CDR1 MDHEN and CDR2 SYDVKM. The CDR3 totals 17 residues. Trimming cost V 5 bases and J 1 base; bases outside gene matches: 13.

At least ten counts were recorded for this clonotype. For the CDR3, the DNA is TGTGCCAGCAGCTTACCGGGACAGGGGTACTACGAGCAGTACTTC. The encoded protein is CASSLPGQGYYEQYF. The V gene is TRBV7-2, the J gene TRBJ2-7, with 10 bases aligning to TRBD1. The trim removed 2 bases at V and 3 bases at J, leaving 4 bases unmatched. The V gene's germline CDR1 is SGHTA and CDR2 FQGNSA. This CDR3 is 15 amino acids long.

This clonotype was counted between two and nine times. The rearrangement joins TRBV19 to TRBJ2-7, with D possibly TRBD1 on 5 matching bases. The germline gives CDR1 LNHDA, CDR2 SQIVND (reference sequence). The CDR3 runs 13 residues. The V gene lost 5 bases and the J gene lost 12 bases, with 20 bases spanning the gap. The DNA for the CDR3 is TGTGCCAGTAGTTCGGTGCTGGGGCAGGCCACGTACTTC. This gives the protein CASSSVLGQATYF.

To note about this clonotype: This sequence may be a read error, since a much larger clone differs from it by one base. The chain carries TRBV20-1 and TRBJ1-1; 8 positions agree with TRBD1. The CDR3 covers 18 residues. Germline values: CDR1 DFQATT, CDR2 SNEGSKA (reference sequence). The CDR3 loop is CSAYITDRAKNRNTAAFF. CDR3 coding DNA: TGCAGTGCTTATATTACGGACAGGGCCAAAAACCGGAACACTGCAGCTTTCTTT.

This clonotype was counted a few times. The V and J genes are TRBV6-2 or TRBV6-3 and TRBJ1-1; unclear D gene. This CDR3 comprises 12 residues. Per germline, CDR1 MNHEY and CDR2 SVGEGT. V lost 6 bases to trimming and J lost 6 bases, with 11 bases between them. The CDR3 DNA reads TGTGCCAGCAGGGTCGGGTCTGCTGAAGCTTTCTTT. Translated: CASRVGSAEAFF.

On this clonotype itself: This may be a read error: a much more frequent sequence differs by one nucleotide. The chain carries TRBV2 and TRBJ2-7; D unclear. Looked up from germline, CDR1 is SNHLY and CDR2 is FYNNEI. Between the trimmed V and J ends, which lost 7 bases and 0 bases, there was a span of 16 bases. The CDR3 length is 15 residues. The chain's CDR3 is CASMPSSRYSYEQYF. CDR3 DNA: TGTGCCAGCATGCCGAGTTCGCGGTACTCCTACGAGCAGTACTTC.

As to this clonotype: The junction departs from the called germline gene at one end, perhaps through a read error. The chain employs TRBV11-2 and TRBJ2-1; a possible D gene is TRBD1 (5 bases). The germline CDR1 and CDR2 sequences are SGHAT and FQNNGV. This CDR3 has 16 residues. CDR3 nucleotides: TGTGCCAGCAGCTTAGTCGGACAAAGCTCCTACAATGAGCAGTCCTTC. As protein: CASSLVGQSSYNEQSF.

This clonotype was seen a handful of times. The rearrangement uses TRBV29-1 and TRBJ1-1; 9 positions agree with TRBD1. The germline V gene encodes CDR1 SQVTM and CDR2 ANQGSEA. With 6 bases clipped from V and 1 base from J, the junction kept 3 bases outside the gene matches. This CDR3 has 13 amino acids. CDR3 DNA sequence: TGCAGCGTCGCGACAGGGGGGAACACTGAAGCTTTCTTT. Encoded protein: CSVATGGNTEAFF. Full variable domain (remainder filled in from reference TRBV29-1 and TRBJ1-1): SAVISQKPSRDICQRGTSLTIQCQVDSQVTMMFWYRQQPGQSLTLIATANQGSEATYESGFVIDKFPISRPNLTFSTLTVSNMSPEDSSIYLCSVATGGNTEAFFGQGTRLTVV.

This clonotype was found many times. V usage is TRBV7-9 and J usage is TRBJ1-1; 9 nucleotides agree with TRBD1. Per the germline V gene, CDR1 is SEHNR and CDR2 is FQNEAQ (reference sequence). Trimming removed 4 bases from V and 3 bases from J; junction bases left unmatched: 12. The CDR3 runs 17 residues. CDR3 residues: CASSSPTGTGFDTEAFF. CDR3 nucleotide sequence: TGTGCCAGCAGCTCACCCACCGGGACAGGGTTTGACACTGAAGCTTTCTTT.

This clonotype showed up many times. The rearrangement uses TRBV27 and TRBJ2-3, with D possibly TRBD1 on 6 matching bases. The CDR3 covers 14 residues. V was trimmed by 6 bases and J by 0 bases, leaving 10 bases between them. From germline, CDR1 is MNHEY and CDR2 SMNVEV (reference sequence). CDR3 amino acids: CASSLQGSTDTQYF. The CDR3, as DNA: TGTGCCAGCAGCTTACAGGGTAGCACAGATACGCAGTATTTT.

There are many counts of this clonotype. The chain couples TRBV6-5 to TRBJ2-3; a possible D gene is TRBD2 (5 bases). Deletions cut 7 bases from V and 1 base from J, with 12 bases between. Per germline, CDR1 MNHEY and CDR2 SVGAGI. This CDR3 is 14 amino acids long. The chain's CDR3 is CASNPGWGTDTQYF. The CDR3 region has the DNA TGTGCCAGCAACCCGGGGTGGGGCACAGATACGCAGTATTTT.

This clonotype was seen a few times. The CDR3 here is CSVEWQGSLTGELFF. As DNA, the CDR3 is TGCAGCGTTGAGTGGCAGGGGAGTTTAACCGGGGAGCTGTTTTTT. This sequence joins TRBV29-1 and TRBJ2-2, with D tentatively TRBD1 (6 bases). Germline V lookup: CDR1 SQVTM, CDR2 ANQGSEA. Trimming shortened V by 3 bases and J by 5 bases, and 16 bases separated the two germline ends. The CDR3 covers 15 residues.

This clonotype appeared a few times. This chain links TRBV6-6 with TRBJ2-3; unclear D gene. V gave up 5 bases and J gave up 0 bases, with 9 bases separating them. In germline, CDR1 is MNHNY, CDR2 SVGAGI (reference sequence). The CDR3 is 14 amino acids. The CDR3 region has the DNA TGTGCCAGCAGTCCGCGATCTAGCACAGATACGCAGTATTTT. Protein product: CASSPRSSTDTQYF.

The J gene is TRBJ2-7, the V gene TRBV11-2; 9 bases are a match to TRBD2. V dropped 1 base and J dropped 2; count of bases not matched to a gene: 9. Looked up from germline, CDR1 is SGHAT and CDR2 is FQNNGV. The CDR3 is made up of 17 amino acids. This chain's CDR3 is CASSLGLRLAGTYEQYF. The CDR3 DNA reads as TGTGCCAGCAGCTTAGGACTGAGGCTAGCGGGAACCTACGAGCAGTACTTC.

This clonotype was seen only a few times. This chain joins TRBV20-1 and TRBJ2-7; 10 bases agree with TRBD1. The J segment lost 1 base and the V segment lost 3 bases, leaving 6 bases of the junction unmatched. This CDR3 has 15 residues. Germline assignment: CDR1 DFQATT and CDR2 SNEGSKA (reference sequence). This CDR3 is CSARTGGILSYEQYF. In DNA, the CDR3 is TGCAGTGCTAGGACAGGGGGCATCCTTTCCTACGAGCAGTACTTC.

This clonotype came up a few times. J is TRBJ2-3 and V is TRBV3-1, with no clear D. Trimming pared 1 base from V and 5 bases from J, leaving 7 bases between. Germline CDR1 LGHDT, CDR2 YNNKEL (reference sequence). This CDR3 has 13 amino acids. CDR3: CASSQVAGDTQYF. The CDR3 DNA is TGTGCCAGCAGCCAAGTCGCAGGAGATACGCAGTATTTT.

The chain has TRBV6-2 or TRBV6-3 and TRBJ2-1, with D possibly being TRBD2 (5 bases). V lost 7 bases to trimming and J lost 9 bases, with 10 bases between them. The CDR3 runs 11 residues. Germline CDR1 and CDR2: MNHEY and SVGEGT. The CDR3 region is CASTFGVEQFF. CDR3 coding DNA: TGTGCCAGCACTTTCGGGGTTGAGCAGTTCTTC.

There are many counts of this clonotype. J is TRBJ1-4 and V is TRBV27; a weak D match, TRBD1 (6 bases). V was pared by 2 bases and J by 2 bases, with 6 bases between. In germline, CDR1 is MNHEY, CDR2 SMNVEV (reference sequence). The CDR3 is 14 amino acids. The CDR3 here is CASSLQGTNEKLFF. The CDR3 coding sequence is TGTGCCAGCAGTTTACAGGGGACTAATGAAAAACTGTTTTTT.

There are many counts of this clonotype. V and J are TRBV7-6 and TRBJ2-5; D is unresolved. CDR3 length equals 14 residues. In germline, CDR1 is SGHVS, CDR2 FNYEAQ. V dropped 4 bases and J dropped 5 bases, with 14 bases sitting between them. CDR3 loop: CASSSGLGPETQYF. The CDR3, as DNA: TGTGCCAGCAGCTCCGGTCTCGGCCCTGAGACCCAGTACTTC.

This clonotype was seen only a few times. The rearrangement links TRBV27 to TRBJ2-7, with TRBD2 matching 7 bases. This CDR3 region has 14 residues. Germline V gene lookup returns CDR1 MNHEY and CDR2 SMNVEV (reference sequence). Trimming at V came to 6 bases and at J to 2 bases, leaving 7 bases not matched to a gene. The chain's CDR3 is CASRKRDSPYEQYF. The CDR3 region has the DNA TGTGCCAGCAGAAAGCGGGACTCCCCCTACGAGCAGTACTTC.

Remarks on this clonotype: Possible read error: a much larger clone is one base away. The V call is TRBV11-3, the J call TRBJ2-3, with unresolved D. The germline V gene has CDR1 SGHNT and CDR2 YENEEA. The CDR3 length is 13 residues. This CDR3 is CASSPPNEDTHYF. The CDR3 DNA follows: TGTGCCAGCAGCCCCCCAAACGAAGATACGCACTATTTT.

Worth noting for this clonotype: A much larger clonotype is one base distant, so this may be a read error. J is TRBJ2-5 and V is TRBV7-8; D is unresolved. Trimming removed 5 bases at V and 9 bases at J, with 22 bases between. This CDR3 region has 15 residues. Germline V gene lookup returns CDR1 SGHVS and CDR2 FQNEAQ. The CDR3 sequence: CASSLLGVHQGPQYF. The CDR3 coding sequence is TGTGCCAGCAGCCTCCTGGGTGTCCACCAAGGGCCCCAGTACTTC. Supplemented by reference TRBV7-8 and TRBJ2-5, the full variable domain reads GAGVSQSPRYKVAKRGQDVALRCDPISGHVSLFWYQQALGQGPEFLTYFQNEAQLDKSGLPSDRFFAERPEGSVSTLKIQRTQQEDSAVYLCASSLLGVHQGPQYFGPGTRLLVL.

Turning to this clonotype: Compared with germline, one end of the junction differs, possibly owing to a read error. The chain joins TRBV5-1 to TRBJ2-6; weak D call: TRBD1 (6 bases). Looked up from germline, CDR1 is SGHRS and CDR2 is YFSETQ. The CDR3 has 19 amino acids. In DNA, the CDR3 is TGCGTCAGCAGCACACACCTTGAAGGGGGAACCCCTGGGGCCAACGTCCTGACTTTC. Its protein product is CVSSTHLEGGTPGANVLTF.

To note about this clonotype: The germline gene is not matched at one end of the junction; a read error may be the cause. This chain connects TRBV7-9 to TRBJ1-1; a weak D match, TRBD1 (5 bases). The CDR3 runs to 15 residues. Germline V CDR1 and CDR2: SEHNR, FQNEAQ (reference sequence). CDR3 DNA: TGTGCCAGCGGCTTAGAAGCAGGGATGACCACTGAAGCTTTCTTT. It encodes CASGLEAGMTTEAFF. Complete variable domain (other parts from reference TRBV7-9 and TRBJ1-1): DTGVSQNPRHKITKRGQNVTFRCDPISEHNRLYWYRQTLGQGPEFLTYFQNEAQLEKSRLLSDRFSAERPKGSFSTLEIQRTEQGDSAMYLCASGLEAGMTTEAFFGQGTRLTVV.

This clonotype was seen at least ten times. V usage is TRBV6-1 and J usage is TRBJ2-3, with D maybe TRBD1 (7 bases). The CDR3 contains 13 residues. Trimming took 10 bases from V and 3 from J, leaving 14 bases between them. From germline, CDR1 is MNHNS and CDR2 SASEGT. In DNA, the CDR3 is TGTGCCAACCAGGGGGGAGAGACAGATACGCAGTATTTT. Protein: CANQGGETDTQYF.